Below are 17 T cell receptor beta chains sequenced from a single sample in a study of beta chain features in type 1 diabetes. Overall study findings and caveats: Significant though moderate, a shortening of TCRB CDR3s appeared in all four CD4+ subsets of Type 1 diabetes patients.

These receptors' targets are unknown. Expressed TCRB transcripts were sequenced after all isolated RNA was converted to cDNA. The method was immunoSEQ multiplex PCR; TCRdb's version includes in-frame clones alone and lacks a portion of them. This repertoire shows around 50,000 clones, approximately 43% found once; its top ten account for approximately 0.13%. The source material was stem cell memory CD4+ T cells from blood. All receptors come from a man under 40 with type 1 diabetes.

V gene TRBV7-3 combines with J gene TRBJ1-5; D is perhaps TRBD1 (5 bases). CDR1 and CDR2 from the germline V gene are SGHTA and FQGTGA. Deletions cut 2 bases from V and 0 bases from J, with 14 bases between. This CDR3 spans 17 amino acids. This CDR3 is CASSLYAGPYSNQPQHF. The CDR3 DNA reads TGTGCCAGCAGCTTATACGCAGGGCCCTATAGCAATCAGCCCCAGCATTTT.

The chain combines TRBV2 with TRBJ2-7; D perhaps matches TRBD2 (6 bases). The V end was cut by 7 bases, the J end by 7 bases, with 20 bases between. This CDR3 is built from 14 residues. CDR1 SNHLY and CDR2 FYNNEI come from the germline V gene. The CDR3 nucleotides are TGTGCCAGCATACGGGACTCCGGGGGAGGAGAGCAGTACTTC. Amino acid sequence: CASIRDSGGGEQYF.

This chain connects TRBV5-1 to TRBJ2-1, with 9 nucleotides matching TRBD1. J gave up 1 base and V 5 bases, and 10 bases lay outside the gene matches. CDR3 length: 17 residues. In germline, CDR1 is SGHRS, CDR2 YFSETQ. The CDR3 region is CASRTGPGTGSYNEQFF. CDR3 coding DNA: TGCGCCAGCAGAACGGGGCCCGGGACAGGGTCCTACAATGAGCAGTTCTTC.

The chain is built from TRBV6-5 and TRBJ1-1, with TRBD1 matching 9 bases. Losses at the gene ends were 4 bases for V and 1 base for J; bases not matched to a gene: 4. CDR1 is MNHEY, CDR2 SVGAGI, per germline. The CDR3 is made up of 15 amino acids. The CDR3 DNA follows: TGTGCCAGCAGTTTACCGGACAGGGGGAACACTGAAGCTTTCTTT. Amino acids: CASSLPDRGNTEAFF.

The chain carries TRBV19 and TRBJ2-2; 9 nucleotides align to TRBD2. The CDR3 has 18 residues. J gave up 4 bases and V 0 bases, and 9 bases lay outside the gene matches. Germline V lookup: CDR1 LNHDA, CDR2 SQIVND (reference sequence). CDR3 protein: CASSIDGGLALVTGELFF. CDR3 nucleotide sequence: TGTGCCAGTAGTATAGACGGAGGACTAGCGTTGGTCACCGGGGAGCTGTTTTTT.

This clone was seen only a few times. The chain carries TRBV27 and TRBJ1-2, with 9 bases that match TRBD1. This CDR3 has 17 residues. V shed 2 bases and J 3 bases; nucleotides not matched to a gene: 10. CDR1 is MNHEY, CDR2 SMNVEV, per germline (reference sequence). The CDR3 region has the DNA TGTGCCAGCAGTTTAGAAGGAATGACAGGGGGGCACTATGGCTACACCTTC. Its translation: CASSLEGMTGGHYGYTF.

The chain combines TRBV18 with TRBJ2-7; D may be TRBD2 (5 bases). V was cut by 2 bases and J by 6 bases, with 14 bases left in between. The CDR3 sequence is 14 residues long. CDR1 KGHSH and CDR2 LQKENI come from the germline V gene. This CDR3 reads CASSPSLNGVEQYF. Written as DNA, the CDR3 is TGTGCCAGCTCACCATCCCTAAACGGGGTCGAGCAGTACTTC.

This sequence joins TRBV4-2 and TRBJ2-1; 7 bases are a match to TRBD2. Germline V gene sequence: CDR1 LGHNA, CDR2 YNFKEQ. V shed 2 bases, J shed 3 bases, and the junction held 4 bases outside the gene matches. CDR3 size: 15 residues. The DNA of the CDR3 is TGTGCCAGCAGCCAACGGGAGGCCCTCTACAATGAGCAGTTCTTC. Translating it yields CASSQREALYNEQFF.

This clone has a single count. V and J are TRBV19 and TRBJ2-5; tentatively, D is TRBD1 (6 bases). The end of the DNA is better explained by TRBJ2-7, so the J call may be wrong. This CDR3 comprises 12 residues. CDR1 is LNHDA and CDR2 is SQIVND in the germline V gene (reference sequence). CDR3 bases: TGTGCCAGTAGTAACAGGGTCTACGAGCAGTACTTC. It translates to CASSNRVYEQYF.

The chain joins TRBV5-1 to TRBJ2-7, with TRBD1 matching 8 bases. The CDR3 loop spans 17 amino acids. After removal of 0 bases from V and 2 bases from J, the junction contained 10 bases not matched to a gene. Germline-derived CDR1 and CDR2 are SGHRS and YFSETQ. CDR3 sequence: CASSLVSSGGIAYEQYF. CDR3 coding DNA: TGCGCCAGCAGCTTGGTCTCTTCAGGGGGCATTGCCTACGAGCAGTACTTC.

V and J are TRBV11-2 and TRBJ2-1; TRBD1 might be the D (5 bases). The germline V and J ends were trimmed by 6 bases and 7 bases, with 19 bases remaining between them. CDR1 and CDR2 (germline): SGHAT, FQNNGV. The CDR3 runs 15 residues. The CDR3 DNA is TGTGCCAGCAGTCAGGGCTCCAGGTCCTCAAATGAGCAGTTCTTC. It codes for CASSQGSRSSNEQFF. Together with reference TRBV11-2 and TRBJ2-1, the CDR3 gives the full variable domain: EAGVAQSPRYKIIEKRQSVAFWCNPISGHATLYWYQQILGQGPKLLIQFQNNGVVDDSQLPKDRFSAERLKGVDSTLKIQPAKLEDSAVYLCASSQGSRSSNEQFFGPGTRLTVL.

This clone was observed a handful of times. This sequence joins TRBV21-1 and TRBJ2-2; the D segment call TRBD1 is taken from the table without a DNA check. TRBV21-1 is listed as a pseudogene. The CDR3 loop spans 16 amino acids. The CDR3 loop is CASSTRRDNNTGELFF. The CDR3 DNA reads as TGTGCCAGCAGCACTCGCCGGGACAATAACACCGGGGAGCTGTTTTTT.

The DNA for the CDR3 is TGCGCCAGCAGCAGAGGGGACTCCCCCTACAATGAGCAGTTCTTC. Amino acids: CASSRGDSPYNEQFF. J is TRBJ2-1 and V is TRBV5-1; D is possibly TRBD2 (6 bases). The V gene's germline CDR1 is SGHRS and CDR2 YFSETQ. The V end was cut by 4 bases, the J end by 2 bases, with 13 bases between. The CDR3 is 15 amino acids.

This clone appeared a few times. The rearrangement links TRBV6-6 to TRBJ2-7; 9 nucleotides match TRBD1. Germline V gene data show CDR1 as MNHNY and CDR2 as SVGAGI (reference sequence). This CDR3 contains 14 residues. J lost 4 bases, V lost 6 bases, and 7 bases had no gene match. This chain's CDR3 is CASRDRGFTYEQYF. CDR3 coding DNA: TGTGCCAGCAGGGACAGGGGTTTCACTTACGAGCAGTACTTC.

V and J are TRBV15 and TRBJ2-1; the D is unclear. The germline V gene has CDR1 LNHNV and CDR2 YYDKDF (reference sequence). V lost 8 bases to trimming and J lost 10 bases, with 9 bases between them. The CDR3 is 10 residues long. For the CDR3, the DNA is TGTGCCACCGAAAGGCGGGAGCAGTTCTTC. Its protein product is CATERREQFF.

The chain has TRBV5-1 and TRBJ2-5; 7 bases align to TRBD1. In germline, CDR1 is SGHRS, CDR2 YFSETQ. The CDR3 spans 15 residues. With 3 bases clipped from V and 5 bases from J, the junction kept 10 bases outside the gene matches. CDR3 protein: CASSSTGSSSETQYF. CDR3 bases: TGCGCCAGCAGCTCGACAGGGAGCAGTTCGGAGACCCAGTACTTC.

The V call is TRBV5-1, the J call TRBJ2-5; D perhaps matches TRBD2 (6 bases). This CDR3 is built from 13 residues. Germline lookup yields CDR1 SGHRS and CDR2 YFSETQ. V was cut by 4 bases and J by 2 bases, with 9 bases left in between. Written as DNA, the CDR3 is TGCGCCAGCAGCACGGGAGTACAAGAGACCCAGTACTTC. This encodes CASSTGVQETQYF.